This TCR beta chain was sequenced in a study of cytomegalovirus exposure and HLA in healthy donors. With 60 Vbeta and 13 Jbeta primers, the PCR was carried out. Produced via immunoSEQ multiplex PCR; TCRdb's table is partial and in-frame only. This table holds about 200,000 clones, about 85% found once. Looked up from germline, CDR1 is MDHEN and CDR2 is SYDVKM. The CDR3 is 14 amino acids. Trimming stripped 3 bases from V and 4 bases from J, with 10 bases between. The TCR sequence derives from a male donor in good health and CMV-seropositive. Sequencing input: PBMCs. V and J are TRBV28 and TRBJ1-3; D call uncertain. The CDR3 protein is CASSLEQPGNTIYF. CDR3 in DNA: TGTGCCAGCAGTTTGGAACAGCCGGGAAACACCATATATTTT.